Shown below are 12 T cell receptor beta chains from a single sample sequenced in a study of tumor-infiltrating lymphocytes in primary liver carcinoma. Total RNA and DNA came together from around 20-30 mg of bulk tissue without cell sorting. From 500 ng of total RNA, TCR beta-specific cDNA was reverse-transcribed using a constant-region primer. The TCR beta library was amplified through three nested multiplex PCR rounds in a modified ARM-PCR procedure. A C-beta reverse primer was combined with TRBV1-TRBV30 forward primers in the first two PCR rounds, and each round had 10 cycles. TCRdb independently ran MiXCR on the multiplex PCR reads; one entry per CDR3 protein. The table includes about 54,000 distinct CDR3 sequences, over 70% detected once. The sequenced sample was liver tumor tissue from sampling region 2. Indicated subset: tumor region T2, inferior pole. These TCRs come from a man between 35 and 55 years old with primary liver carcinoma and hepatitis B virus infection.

The CDR3 is CASSLGYEQYF. CDR3 DNA: TGTGCCAGCAGTCTCGGGTACGAGCAGTACTTC. The chain recombines TRBV6-1 with TRBJ2-7; D call uncertain. Germline lookup yields CDR1 MNHNS and CDR2 SASEGT. V lost 5 bases and J 4 bases, leaving 6 bases between the germline ends. CDR3 length: 11 amino acids.

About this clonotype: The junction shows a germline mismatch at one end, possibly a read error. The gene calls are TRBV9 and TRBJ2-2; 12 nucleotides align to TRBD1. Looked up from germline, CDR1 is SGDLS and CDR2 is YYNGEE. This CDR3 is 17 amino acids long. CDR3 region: CVSSVDRDRGLNGVLFF. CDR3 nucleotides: TGTGTCAGCAGCGTGGACCGGGACAGGGGGCTTAACGGGGTGCTGTTTTTT.

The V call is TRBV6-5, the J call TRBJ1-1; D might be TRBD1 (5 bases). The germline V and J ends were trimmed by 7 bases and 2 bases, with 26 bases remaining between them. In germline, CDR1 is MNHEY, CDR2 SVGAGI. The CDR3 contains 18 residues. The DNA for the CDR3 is TGTGCCAGCACCCCACAGAGGTTGGGGAAGGGGCTAAACACTGAAGCTTTCTTT. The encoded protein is CASTPQRLGKGLNTEAFF.

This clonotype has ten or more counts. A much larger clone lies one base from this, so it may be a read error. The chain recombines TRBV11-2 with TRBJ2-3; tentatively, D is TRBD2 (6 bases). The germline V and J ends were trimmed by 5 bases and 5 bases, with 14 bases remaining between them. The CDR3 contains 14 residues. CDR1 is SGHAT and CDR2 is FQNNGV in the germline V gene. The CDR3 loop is CASSLGPGRDTQYF. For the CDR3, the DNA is TGTGCCAGCAGCCTGGGACCCGGGAGAGATACGCAGTATTTT.

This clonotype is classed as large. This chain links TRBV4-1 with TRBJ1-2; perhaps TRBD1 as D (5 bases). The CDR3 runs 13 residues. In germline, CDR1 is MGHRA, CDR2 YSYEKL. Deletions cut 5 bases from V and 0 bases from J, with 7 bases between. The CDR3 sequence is CASSETANYGYTF. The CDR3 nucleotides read TGCGCCAGCAGCGAGACAGCTAACTATGGCTACACCTTC.

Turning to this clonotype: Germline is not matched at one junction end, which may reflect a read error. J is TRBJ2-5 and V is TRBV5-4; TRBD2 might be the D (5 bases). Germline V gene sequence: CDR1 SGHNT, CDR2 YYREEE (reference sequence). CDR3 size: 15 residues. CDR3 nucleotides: TGTGCTAGCAGCGATGGGGAGACATGGCAAGAGACCCAGTACTTC. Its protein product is CASSDGETWQETQYF.

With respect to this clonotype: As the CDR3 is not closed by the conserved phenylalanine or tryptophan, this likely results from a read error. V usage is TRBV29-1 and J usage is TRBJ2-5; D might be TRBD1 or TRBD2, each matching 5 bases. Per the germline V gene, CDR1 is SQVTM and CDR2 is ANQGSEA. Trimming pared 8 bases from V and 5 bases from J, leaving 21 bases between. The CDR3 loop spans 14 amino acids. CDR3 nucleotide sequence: TGCAGCCTTGGGGGACGGAAAGGGAGTGAGACCCAGTACCTC. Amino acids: CSLGGRKGSETQYL.

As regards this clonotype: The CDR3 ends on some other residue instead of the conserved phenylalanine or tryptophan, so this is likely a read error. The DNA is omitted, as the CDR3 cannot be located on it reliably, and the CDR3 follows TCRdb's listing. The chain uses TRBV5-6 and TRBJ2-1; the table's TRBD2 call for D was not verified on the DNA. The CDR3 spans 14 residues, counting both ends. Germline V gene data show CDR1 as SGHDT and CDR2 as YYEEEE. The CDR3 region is CASSLAGGPNEQFL.

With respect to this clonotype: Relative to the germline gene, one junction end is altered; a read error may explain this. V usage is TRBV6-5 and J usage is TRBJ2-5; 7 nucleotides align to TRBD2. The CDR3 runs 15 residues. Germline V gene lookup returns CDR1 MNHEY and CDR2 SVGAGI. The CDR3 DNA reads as TGTGCCAGCAATTACCAGGCTAGCGGCAGTGAGACCCAGTACTTC. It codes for CASNYQASGSETQYF.

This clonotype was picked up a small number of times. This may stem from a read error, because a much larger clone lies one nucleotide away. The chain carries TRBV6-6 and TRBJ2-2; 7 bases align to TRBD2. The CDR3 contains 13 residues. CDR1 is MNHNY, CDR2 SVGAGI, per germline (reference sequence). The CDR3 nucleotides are TGTGCCGGCAGTTACCCGGGGGGCGGGGAGCTGTTTTTT. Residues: CAGSYPGGGELFF.

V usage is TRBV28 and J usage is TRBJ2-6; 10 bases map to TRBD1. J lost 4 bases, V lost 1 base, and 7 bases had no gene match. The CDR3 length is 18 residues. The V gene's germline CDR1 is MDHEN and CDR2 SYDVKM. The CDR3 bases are TGTGCCAGCAGTTTATACGGACAGGGGGACCCCGGGGCCAACGTCCTGACTTTC. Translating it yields CASSLYGQGDPGANVLTF.

The CDR3: CASSPGQGISGANVLTF. The CDR3 DNA sequence: TGTGCCAGTAGTCCCGGACAGGGTATCTCTGGGGCCAACGTCCTGACTTTC. The chain uses TRBV11-2 and TRBJ2-6, with 8 bases identical to TRBD1. With 9 bases clipped from V and 0 bases from J, the junction kept 10 bases outside the gene matches. The germline V gene encodes CDR1 SGHAT and CDR2 FQNNGV. The CDR3 spans 17 residues.